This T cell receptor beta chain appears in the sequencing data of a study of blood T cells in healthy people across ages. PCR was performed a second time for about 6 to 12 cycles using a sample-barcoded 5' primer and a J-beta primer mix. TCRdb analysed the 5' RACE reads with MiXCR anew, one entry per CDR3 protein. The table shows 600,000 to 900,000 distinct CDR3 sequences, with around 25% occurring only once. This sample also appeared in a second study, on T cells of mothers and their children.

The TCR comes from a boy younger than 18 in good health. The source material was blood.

CDR3 DNA: TGTGCCATCAGTGCGGGGGGGCCTGCCTACAATGAGCAGTTCTTC. Encoded protein: CAISAGGPAYNEQFF. The chain is built from TRBV10-3 and TRBJ2-1; TRBD2 aligns across 8 bases. The CDR3 covers 15 residues. Trimming at V came to 4 bases and at J to 2 bases, leaving 4 bases not matched to a gene. Germline CDR1 ENHRY, CDR2 SYGVKD.